The following is a T cell receptor beta chain sequence with its context. This sample is drawn from a study of blood T cell repertoires in COVID-19. Study as a whole: Sources were T cells, B-cell-depleted T cells, or PBMCs; the material itself was cDNA or gDNA.

Germline V CDR1 and CDR2: MNHEY, SVGAGI. Trimming pared 9 bases from V and 4 bases from J, leaving 13 bases between. The CDR3 totals 12 residues. Original processing notes: By means of reference gene primer amplification, nucleated cell counts were estimated. Assay used: immunoSEQ multiplex PCR; TCRdb lists only in-frame clones, some missing. V, J and clone size derive from that table, while D and trimming were established from the DNA sequence. The sample gives some 270,000 clones, 86% of which show up once; 5.5% to 6% is in the top ten. The sequenced material came from peripheral blood. The rearrangement joins TRBV6-5 to TRBJ2-7; D might be TRBD2 (5 bases). The TCR originated in a woman over 75 with COVID-19, enrolled during active disease. Written as DNA, the CDR3 is TGTGCCAGTATCTTCGGGGATTACGAGCAGTACTTC. Its protein is CASIFGDYEQYF.